This TCR beta chain was profiled in a study of long-term antiretroviral therapy in people with HIV. The run of the v3.0 immunoSEQ assay was at survey level. Clones were sequenced by immunoSEQ multiplex PCR, and TCRdb holds only the in-frame ones, with some missing. This sample has 25,000 to 35,000 clones; approximately 90% occur once, and the top ten carry around 6.8%. Trimming removed 5 bases from V and 1 base from J, with 4 bases in between. This CDR3 is 12 amino acids long. Germline values: CDR1 SGHTA, CDR2 FQGNSA. Regarding this clone: The antigen is undetermined.

Study findings and constraints: Blood, drawn from about 2004 to 2018, may reflect older ART regimens.

This material consisted of unsorted PBMCs, taken about 5 years before starting antiretroviral therapy. The clonotype was recovered from a man over 45 with HIV. The chain uses TRBV7-2 and TRBJ2-3, with no clear D. As DNA, the CDR3 is TGTGCCAGCAGCCCCGGCACAGATACGCAGTATTTT. It is translated as CASSPGTDTQYF.